The clone carrying this T cell receptor (beta chain) was seen only a few times. The ends lost 4 bases at V and 4 bases at J; junction bases unmatched: 10. In germline, CDR1 is MDHEN, CDR2 SYDVKM. The length of the CDR3 is 17 residues. These data originate in a study of control samples from healthy donors and cancer patients. Sequencing was performed with immunoSEQ multiplex PCR; in TCRdb, only in-frame clones are kept and a portion is missing. The sample shows some 95,000 clones, around 90% of them seen only once. J is TRBJ2-2 and V is TRBV28; 9 positions agree with TRBD2. Sample: blood. This receptor was obtained from a man younger than 45 in good health. The CDR3 nucleotides are TGTGCCAGCAGTTCCCCGAGTAGCGGGGGACTCACCGGGGAGCTGTTTTTT. This sequence encodes CASSSPSSGGLTGELFF.